Here is one TCR beta chain with its context. Antigen unknown. This sample was taken from a study of cytomegalovirus exposure and HLA in healthy donors. The wider study: Among the 370 or so donors who were genotyped, approximately 83% fell in the genetic ancestry cluster that is associated with self-reported Caucasian donors. Study findings and constraints: Roughly uniform depth of sequencing across donors was assumed in presence/absence analyses. High sensitivity and specificity were reportedly achieved when the classifier diagnosed cytomegalovirus status.

V dropped 6 bases and J dropped 4; count of bases not matched to a gene: 5. The CDR3 sequence is 13 residues long. Germline V lookup: CDR1 SGHDN, CDR2 FVKESK. PCR used 60 Vbeta primers and 13 Jbeta primers. The method was immunoSEQ multiplex PCR; TCRdb's version includes in-frame clones alone and lacks a portion of them. The sample consists of 130,000 to 150,000 clones, more than 70% of them appearing once. The source material was PBMCs. The sequence was collected from a woman aged 45 to 65 in good health and CMV-seronegative. This chain joins TRBV14 and TRBJ1-1; 7 nucleotides match TRBD1. CDR3 residues: CASSLQGFTEAFF. The CDR3 nucleotides are TGTGCCAGCAGTCTACAGGGGTTCACTGAAGCTTTCTTT. The variable domain in full, with the rest retrieved from reference TRBV14 and TRBJ1-1, is EAGVTQFPSHSVIEKGQTVTLRCDPISGHDNLYWYRRVMGKEIKFLLHFVKESKQDESGMPNNRFLAERTGGTYSTLKVQPAELEDSGVYFCASSLQGFTEAFFGQGTRLTVV.